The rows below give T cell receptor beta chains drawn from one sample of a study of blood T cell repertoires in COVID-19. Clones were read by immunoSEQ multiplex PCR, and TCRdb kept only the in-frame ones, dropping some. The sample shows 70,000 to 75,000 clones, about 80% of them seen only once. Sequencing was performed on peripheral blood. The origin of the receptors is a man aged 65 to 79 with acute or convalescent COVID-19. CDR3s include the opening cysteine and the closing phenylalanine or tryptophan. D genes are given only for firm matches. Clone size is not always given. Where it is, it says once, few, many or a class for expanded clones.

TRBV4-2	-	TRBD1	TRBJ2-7	TGTGCCAGCAGCCAAGATGGGGGACAGGGCCTCGAGCAGTACTTC	CASSQDGGQGLEQYF
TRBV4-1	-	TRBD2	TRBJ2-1	TGCGCCAGCAGCCAAGATAGTACTAGCGGGAGGGCCAATGAGCAGTTCTTC	CASSQDSTSGRANEQFF
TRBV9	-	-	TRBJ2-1	TGTGCCAGCAGCGTAGGCGGGAACAATGAGCAGTTCTTC	CASSVGGNNEQFF
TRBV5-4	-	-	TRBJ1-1	TGTGCCAGCAGTTTAGGACTGATGAACACTGAAGCTTTCTTT	CASSLGLMNTEAFF
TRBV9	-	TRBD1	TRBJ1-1	TGTGCCAGCAGCCCTGACAGGGAGGTCATGAACACTGAAGCTTTCTTT	CASSPDREVMNTEAFF
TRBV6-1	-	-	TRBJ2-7	TGTGCCAGCAGTGGCACCGGTTCTGGACAGCCCTCCTACGAGCAGTACTTC	CASSGTGSGQPSYEQYF
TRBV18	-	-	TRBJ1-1	TGTGCCAGCTCACCCGCAAGGGGGGGCATGAACACTGAAGCTTTCTTT	CASSPARGGMNTEAFF
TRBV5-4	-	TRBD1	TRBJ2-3	TGTGCCAGCAGCTTGTGGGGGACAGGGATTACAGATACGCAGTATTTT	CASSLWGTGITDTQYF
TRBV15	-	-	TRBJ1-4	TGTGCCACCAGCAAGCCCGGAGGATTTGACGAAAAACTGTTTTTT	CATSKPGGFDEKLFF
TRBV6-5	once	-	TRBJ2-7	TGTGCCAGCACCCCCTCTTCCTACGAGCAGTACTTC	CASTPSSYEQYF
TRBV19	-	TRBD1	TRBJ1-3	TGTGCCAGTAGTGACGGGACAGGGGATCTAAGGACCATATATTTT	CASSDGTGDLRTIYF
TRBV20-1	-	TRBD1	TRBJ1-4	TGCAGTGCTAGTTCGGCAGGGGGCGATGAAAAACTGTTTTTT	CSASSAGGDEKLFF
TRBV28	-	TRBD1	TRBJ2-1	TGTGCCAGCAGCCAAGGGCGGACAGGGACCTACAATGAGCAGTTCTTC	CASSQGRTGTYNEQFF
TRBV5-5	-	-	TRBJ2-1	TGTGCCAGCAGCCTCCGGGACTCAACCTACAATGAGCAGTTCTTC	CASSLRDSTYNEQFF
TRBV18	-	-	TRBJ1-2	TGTGCCAGCTCACCGGTGAAGGGGTATGGCTACACCTTC	CASSPVKGYGYTF
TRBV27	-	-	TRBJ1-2	TGTGCCAGCGGATCGTCCGGGGGTGTCTATGGCTACACCTTC	CASGSSGGVYGYTF
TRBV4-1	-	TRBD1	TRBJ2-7	TGCGCCAGCAGCCAAGTACCGGGACAGGGTTTATACGAGCAGTACTTC	CASSQVPGQGLYEQYF
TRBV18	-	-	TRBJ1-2	TGTGCCAGCTCACCACCGGGGGTGGGGGCGGCATATGGCTACACCTTC	CASSPPGVGAAYGYTF
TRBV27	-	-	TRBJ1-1	TGTGCCAGCAGTGACAGGCGGTGGACTGAAGCTTTCTTT	CASSDRRWTEAFF
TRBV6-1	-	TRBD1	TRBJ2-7	TGTGCCAGCAGTGACCTTATCCCCCGAGACAGGGATTACGAGCAGTACTTC	CASSDLIPRDRDYEQYF
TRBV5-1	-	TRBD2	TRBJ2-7	TGCGCCAGCAGTCCCTCGACTAGCGGGACTGTAGGTGGAGGCGAGCAGTACTTC	CASSPSTSGTVGGGEQYF
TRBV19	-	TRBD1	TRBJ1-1	TGTGCCAGTAGTCTCCGGGGGACAGGGGGAGGTCGGAGGATGAACACTGAAGCTTTCTTT	CASSLRGTGGGRRMNTEAFF
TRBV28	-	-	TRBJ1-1	TGTGCCAGCAGTTTCGAGGGGGGGGGAATGAACACTGAAGCTTTCTTT	CASSFEGGGMNTEAFF
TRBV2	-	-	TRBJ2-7	TGTGCCAGCAGTGCCACATCCTACGAGCAGTACTTC	CASSATSYEQYF
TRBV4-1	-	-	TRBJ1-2	TGCGCCAGCAGCCAGGTGCAGGGGATGAGAGGCTACACCTTC	CASSQVQGMRGYTF
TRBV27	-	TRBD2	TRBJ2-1	TGTGCCAGCAGTTTTTCGACTAGCGGTAGTCAGTTCTTC	CASSFSTSGSQFF
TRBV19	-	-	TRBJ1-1	TGTGCCAGTAGTCCCGGGCCTTCCAGAGGGACTGAAGCTTTCTTT	CASSPGPSRGTEAFF
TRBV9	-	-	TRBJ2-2	TGTGCCAGCAGCATGAGACAGGACACCGGGGAGCTGTTTTTT	CASSMRQDTGELFF
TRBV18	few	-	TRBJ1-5	TGTGCCAGCTCACCACCAGGGGCTCAGCCCCAGCATTTT	CASSPPGAQPQHF
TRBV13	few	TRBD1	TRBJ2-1	TGTGCCAGCAGCTTATCCCGGGACAGGGGGAAGGGTGAGCAGTTCTTC	CASSLSRDRGKGEQFF
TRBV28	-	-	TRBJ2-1	TGTGCCACCCATCCGCGGGCGTACTACAATGAGCAGTTCTTC	CATHPRAYYNEQFF
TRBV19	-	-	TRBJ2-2	TGTGCCAGTAGTATAAAAAGGAGCACCGGGGAGCTGTTTTTT	CASSIKRSTGELFF